This T cell receptor beta chain appears in the sequencing data of a study of blood T cell repertoires in COVID-19. Across the study: Italy, Spain and the United States were the sources of the convalescent and acute COVID-19 samples. In each case, the material was cDNA or gDNA derived from T cells, B-cell-depleted T cells, or PBMCs.

Sequencing was performed with immunoSEQ multiplex PCR; in TCRdb, only in-frame clones are kept and a portion is missing. Among 150,000 to 200,000 clones listed, approximately 87% were seen once. The sequencing input was peripheral blood. This TCR was recovered from a man younger than 35 with active or convalescent COVID-19.

This chain's CDR3 is CASGWAGGPYNEQFF. The CDR3 DNA is TGTGCCAGCGGATGGGCGGGAGGGCCCTACAATGAGCAGTTCTTC. This chain joins TRBV14 and TRBJ2-1; 9 positions match TRBD2. Germline V lookup: CDR1 SGHDN, CDR2 FVKESK. Trimming at V came to 8 bases and at J to 2 bases, leaving 7 bases not matched to a gene. This CDR3 comprises 15 residues.